This T cell receptor beta chain is from a study of human T cells and chemical hapten exposure. Findings and caveats of the study: Compared to controls, expanded TCRs made significantly more large clusters of similar CDR3s.

CDR1 and CDR2 from the germline V gene are SGDLS and YYNGEE. This CDR3 contains 12 residues. Deletions cut 1 base from V and 9 bases from J, with 8 bases between. Indicated time point: patch test 1, 2 weeks after DPC sensitization. Treatment described: therapeutic diphenylcyclopropenone sensitization with weekly scalp DPC. TCRdb analysed the RACE reads with MiXCR anew, one entry per CDR3 protein. The sample has around 340,000 distinct CDR3 sequences; roughly 6.9% are singletons. This clonotype was seen repeatedly, ten times or more. What it binds is not known. This TCR was recovered from a woman aged 18-30 years with alopecia areata. Some clones in this sample may be carry-over from other donors' samples. The genes are TRBV9 and TRBJ2-1; D might be TRBD2 (6 bases). Here the sequenced sample was whole blood, taken in connection with sensitization to the hapten diphenylcyclopropenone (DPC). In DNA, the CDR3 is TGTGCCAGCAGCGTAATGGGGGGTGAGCAGTTCTTC. As protein: CASSVMGGEQFF.